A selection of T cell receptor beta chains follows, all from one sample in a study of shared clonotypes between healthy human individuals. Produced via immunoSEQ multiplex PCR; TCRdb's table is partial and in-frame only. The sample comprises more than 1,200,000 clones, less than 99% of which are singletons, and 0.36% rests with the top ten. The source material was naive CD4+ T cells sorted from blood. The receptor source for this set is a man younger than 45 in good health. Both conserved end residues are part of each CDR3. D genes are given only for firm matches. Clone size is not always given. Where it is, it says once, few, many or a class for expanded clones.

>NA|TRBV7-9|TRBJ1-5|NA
TGTGCCAGCAGCTTAGAAATCTCCGGGATGGGAAGCAATCAGCCCCAGCATTTT
CASSLEISGMGSNQPQHF
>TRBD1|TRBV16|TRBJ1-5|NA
TGTGCCAGCAGCCTGACAGGGGGCAATCAGCCCCAGCATTTT
CASSLTGGNQPQHF
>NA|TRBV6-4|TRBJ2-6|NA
TGTGCCAGCAGTTCTACTGGGGCCAACGTCCTGACTTTC
CASSSTGANVLTF
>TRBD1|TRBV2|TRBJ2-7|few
TGTGCCAGCCGGGACAGGTCCTACGAGCAGTACTTC
CASRDRSYEQYF
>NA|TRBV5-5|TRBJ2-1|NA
TGTGCCAGCAGCTTTCTGGACCCGAGCAGTGAGCAGTTCTTC
CASSFLDPSSEQFF
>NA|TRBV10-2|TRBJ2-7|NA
TGCGCCAGCAGTGAGTCGCGCTGGAGTGAGCAGTACTTC
CASSESRWSEQYF
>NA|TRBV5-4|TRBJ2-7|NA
TGTGCCAGCAGCGACAGAAGATCCTACGAGCAGTACTTC
CASSDRRSYEQYF
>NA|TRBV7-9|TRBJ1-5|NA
TGTGCCAGCAGCTCTACAGATCAGCCCCAGCATTTT
CASSSTDQPQHF
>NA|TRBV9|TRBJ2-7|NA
TGTGCCAGCAGCCCCGGACAGCAAAGTCGATACGAGCAGTACTTC
CASSPGQQSRYEQYF
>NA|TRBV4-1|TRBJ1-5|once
TGCGCCAGCAGCCAAGCCCTAACCCAACAGGGATATCAGCCCCAGCATTTT
CASSQALTQQGYQPQHF